This entry concerns a single TCR beta chain. No antigen is known for it. Nothing much larger sits one base from this clone, and base qualities are not available. The data originate from a study of CD8 T cells in ankylosing spondylitis (dated by TCRdb to about 2017). Notes on the research overall: To find TCR variants linked to disease, the study profiled T cell receptor beta repertoires in ankylosing spondylitis patients and healthy donors. Peripheral blood samples were taken, and synovial fluid was additionally collected from ankylosing spondylitis patients. The full study cohort was made up of approximately 24 ankylosing spondylitis patients and 108 healthy donors.

The sequencer listed for this sample is Illumina HiSeq 2500. Quantitative 5'-RACE with molecular barcodes was the method used to prepare the TCR beta libraries. In the source study's methods: Disease-linked TCR variants were identified with a new computational method built on a probabilistic model of VDJ rearrangement. The public sequencing data were trimmed at Q25 with fastp and processed into clonotypes with MiXCR by TCRdb, which kept only in-frame beta chains. Identical CDR3 protein sequences are pooled into one entry, listed with their most common genes and DNA. TCRdb, not the authors, supplied the V and J calls. The sample table records hundreds of thousands of distinct CDR3 sequences; approximately 22% of these occur just once. About an eighth of the sample goes to the ten largest clones. The CDR3 numbers 18 residues from cysteine through phenylalanine. The DNA shown is the 54-base CDR3, in frame from base 1. Compared with germline, V lacks 2 bases and J lacks 5 bases; bases without a gene match: 15. CDR1 and CDR2 (MNHEY, SVGAGI) derive from the germline V gene.

Here is what the overall study found, with its caveats: Significant enrichment of the disease-linked clones was reported in matched synovial fluid samples from ankylosing spondylitis patients. Blood from ankylosing spondylitis patients appeared to be characterized by a TCR beta motif made up of several highly homologous amino acid variants. Some of the motif variants had been reported before in the synovial fluid and blood of reactive arthritis patients, a finding that suggests common disease-initiation mechanisms. In peripheral blood, the disease-linked clones were found at relatively low frequencies and had a CD8+ phenotype.

The sample taken for sequencing was blood, either unsorted or a sorted T cell fraction (not recorded which). The rearrangement joined TRBV6-5 to TRBJ2-5; the central 9 bases match TRBD1. The receptor comes from a male donor with ankylosing spondylitis or in good health (not recorded which). The DNA sequence is TGTGCCAGCAGTTACCCTCCTTACAGGGGGCGCTTACTGGAGACCCAGTACTTC. Its protein is CASSYPPYRGRLLETQYF.